Detailed here is one T cell receptor beta chain. Its antigen is unknown. The record originates from a study of CD8 T cells in ankylosing spondylitis. Study-level findings and limits: For ankylosing spondylitis blood, a TCR beta motif of seven to nine highly homologous variants appeared characteristic. Past studies reported some motif variants in reactive arthritis synovial fluid and blood.

Researchers built TCR beta libraries using quantitative 5'-RACE with molecular barcodes. One entry per CDR3 protein, called by TCRdb with MiXCR from the 5' RACE reads. The sample has a few hundred thousand distinct CDR3 sequences, more than 20% seen once. V was shortened by 5 bases and J by 2 bases, with 12 bases between the two germline ends. Per the germline V gene, CDR1 is MNHNS and CDR2 is SASEGT. The CDR3 runs 14 residues. The TCR comes from a male donor with ankylosing spondylitis. The V gene is TRBV6-1, the J gene TRBJ2-5; D perhaps matches TRBD1 (6 bases). Sequencing input: blood, either unsorted or a sorted T cell fraction (not recorded which). CDR3 DNA: TGTGCCAGCAGTAAACGGACAGTTCAAGAGACCCAGTACTTC. Translation gives CASSKRTVQETQYF.